The T cell receptor beta chain under discussion was sequenced for a study of identical twins. Regarding the study as a whole: For out-of-frame beta sequences, excess twin sharing was weaker. Whereas memory repertoires showed no such difference, abundant cord blood beta clonotypes carried fewer insertions. Invariant populations such as MAIT and iNKT cells could partly muddle zero-insertion analyses.

Concerning this clonotype itself: The target antigen is unknown.

Looked up from germline, CDR1 is MNHEY and CDR2 is SVGEGT. V shed 1 base, J shed 2 bases, and the junction held 4 bases outside the gene matches. The CDR3 totals 15 residues. The authors used template switching to add a universal primer site and gave cDNA unique molecular identifiers. TCRdb fed the 5' RACE reads into MiXCR, producing one record per CDR3 protein. The table shows 690,000 or so distinct CDR3 sequences, with about 9.4% occurring only once. The data were also submitted as part of a second study, on yellow fever vaccine responses in identical twins.

Source material: PBMCs. The receptor's source is a woman between 18 and 29 years old in good health. The chain employs TRBV6-2 or TRBV6-3 and TRBJ1-1; 7 bases align to TRBD1. CDR3 in amino acids: CASSYWGTENTEAFF. The CDR3 region has the DNA TGTGCCAGCAGTTACTGGGGGACAGAAAACACTGAAGCTTTCTTT.